Each of the 16 T cell receptor beta chains below was sequenced from the same sample in a study of blood T cell repertoires in COVID-19. Assay used: immunoSEQ multiplex PCR; TCRdb lists only in-frame clones, some missing. The sample lists approximately 100,000 clones; around 90% were seen once. Sequenced: peripheral blood. The receptor set was obtained from a woman aged 55-69 years with acute or convalescent COVID-19.

V gene TRBV29-1 combines with J gene TRBJ1-3, with D perhaps TRBD1 (5 bases). From germline, CDR1 is SQVTM and CDR2 ANQGSEA. The CDR3 spans 14 residues. V lost 0 bases, J lost 3 bases, and 9 bases lay in between. CDR3 coding DNA: TGCAGCGTTGAAGATCCACAGGTTGGAAACACCATATATTTT. As protein: CSVEDPQVGNTIYF.

The V gene is TRBV28, the J gene TRBJ1-2; tentatively, D is TRBD1 (5 bases). This CDR3 is 14 amino acids long. The V gene lost 2 bases and the J gene lost 5 bases, with 12 bases spanning the gap. CDR1 and CDR2 from the germline V gene are MDHEN and SYDVKM. The CDR3 region is CASSLGGEIYGYTF. CDR3 coding DNA: TGTGCCAGCAGTTTAGGAGGGGAAATATATGGCTACACCTTC.

The rearrangement joins TRBV7-8 to TRBJ2-1; TRBD2 aligns across 10 bases. Unmatched junction bases numbered 3, after V lost 3 bases and J lost 10 bases. The germline CDR1 and CDR2 sequences are SGHVS and FQNEAQ. The CDR3 runs to 13 residues. The CDR3 coding sequence is TGTGCCAGCAGCTTCGGACTAGCGGACGAGCAGTTCTTC. Its translation: CASSFGLADEQFF. Variable domain in full (rest from reference TRBV7-8 and TRBJ2-1): GAGVSQSPRYKVAKRGQDVALRCDPISGHVSLFWYQQALGQGPEFLTYFQNEAQLDKSGLPSDRFFAERPEGSVSTLKIQRTQQEDSAVYLCASSFGLADEQFFGPGTRLTVL.

This clone was detected only a few times. The chain combines TRBV5-4 with TRBJ2-7, with TRBD1 as a possible D gene (6 bases). V was trimmed by 0 bases and J by 7 bases, leaving 11 bases between them. The CDR3 has 13 residues. Germline V gene sequence: CDR1 SGHNT, CDR2 YYREEE (reference sequence). As DNA, the CDR3 is TGTGCCAGCAGCTTGGGGGGGCGTAGGGAGCAGTACTTC. It is translated as CASSLGGRREQYF.

The rearrangement uses TRBV30 and TRBJ2-1, with TRBD2 matching over 8 bases. This CDR3 region has 12 residues. Trimming took 4 bases from V and 8 from J; bases not matched to a gene: 4. CDR1 is GTSNPN, CDR2 SVGIG, per germline (reference sequence). CDR3 coding DNA: TGTGCCTGGAATCCGGGAGGGTATGAGCAGTTCTTC. As protein: CAWNPGGYEQFF.

The chain couples TRBV18 to TRBJ2-5; 8 nucleotides agree with TRBD1. This CDR3 region has 14 residues. Germline loops: CDR1 KGHSH, CDR2 LQKENI. The ends lost 3 bases at V and 5 bases at J; junction bases unmatched: 5. The CDR3 nucleotides are TGTGCCAGCTCACCTGGGACAGGTGGGGAGACCCAGTACTTC. Translated, it gives CASSPGTGGETQYF.

The chain joins TRBV15 to TRBJ2-1, with no clear D. Germline lookup yields CDR1 LNHNV and CDR2 YYDKDF (reference sequence). Between the trimmed V and J ends, which lost 0 bases and 3 bases, there was a span of 9 bases. The CDR3 has 15 amino acids. For the CDR3, the DNA is TGTGCCACCAGCAGAGAGGCAGGCCTCTACAATGAGCAGTTCTTC. Translation: CATSREAGLYNEQFF.

The chain carries TRBV6-5 and TRBJ2-7, with 11 bases that match TRBD2. Germline trimming cut 7 bases from V and 0 bases from J; bases unmatched to any gene: 5. CDR1 and CDR2 (germline): MNHEY, SVGAGI. The CDR3 is made up of 15 amino acids. Here the CDR3 DNA reads TGTGCCAGCAATGGGGGGACTAGCGGCTCCTACGAGCAGTACGTC. Protein product: CASNGGTSGSYEQYV.

The chain carries TRBV19 and TRBJ1-1; weak D call: TRBD1 (6 bases). Germline V gives CDR1 LNHDA, CDR2 SQIVND (reference sequence). This CDR3 is built from 15 residues. V was pared by 0 bases and J by 5 bases, with 13 bases between. The CDR3 region has the DNA TGTGCCAGTAGTATAGATATGGGCAGGGGAACTGAAGCTTTCTTT. Its protein product is CASSIDMGRGTEAFF.

The chain couples TRBV6-4 to TRBJ2-1; 8 bases match TRBD2. From germline, CDR1 is MRHNA and CDR2 SNTAGT. Losses at the gene ends were 11 bases for V and 6 bases for J; bases not matched to a gene: 12. This CDR3 contains 14 residues. The CDR3 DNA follows: TGTGCCGGGCCGGGGAAGCGGGAGAGCAATGAGCAGTTCTTC. Its protein is CAGPGKRESNEQFF.

CDR3 residues: CASSLAGTGIYNEQFF. CDR3 DNA sequence: TGTGCCAGCAGCTTAGCGGGAACCGGGATCTACAATGAGCAGTTCTTC. V usage is TRBV11-2 and J usage is TRBJ2-1, with TRBD2 as a possible D gene (5 bases). V was cut by 1 base and J by 3 bases, with 13 bases left in between. Germline lookup yields CDR1 SGHAT and CDR2 FQNNGV. This CDR3 spans 16 amino acids.

Here the CDR3 reads CASSALAPGQGRDGYTF. DNA for the CDR3: TGTGCCAGTAGCGCGCTAGCTCCGGGACAGGGCCGTGATGGCTACACCTTC. The chain uses TRBV19 and TRBJ1-2, with TRBD1 matching 9 bases. Trimming cost V 6 bases and J 6 bases; bases outside gene matches: 17. The CDR3 is made up of 17 amino acids. Germline lookup yields CDR1 LNHDA and CDR2 SQIVND (reference sequence).

The chain employs TRBV30 and TRBJ1-5; 8 bases are shared with TRBD1. Germline-derived CDR1 and CDR2 are GTSNPN and SVGIG (reference sequence). CDR3 length equals 13 residues. V lost 2 bases, J lost 6 bases, and 3 bases stayed unmatched. CDR3 bases: TGTGCCTGGAGTACAGGGGGTGGTCAGCCCCAGCATTTT. Protein product: CAWSTGGGQPQHF.

The DNA of the CDR3 is TGTGCCAGCAGCTTCGCCCGGACTTTTGAAGCTTTCTTT. Translation: CASSFARTFEAFF. The chain employs TRBV11-3 and TRBJ1-1; no reliable D call. V shed 3 bases and J shed 7 bases, with 12 bases lying between them. The CDR3 loop spans 13 amino acids. The V gene's germline CDR1 is SGHNT and CDR2 YENEEA.

This sequence joins TRBV9 and TRBJ2-2; D might be TRBD2 (7 bases). Per the germline V gene, CDR1 is SGDLS and CDR2 is YYNGEE. Trimming shortened V by 4 bases and J by 2 bases, and 15 bases separated the two germline ends. The CDR3 contains 16 residues. The CDR3 DNA reads as TGTGCCAGCAGCCCTCCCCGGGGGGCCAACACCGGGGAGCTGTTTTTT. It yields the protein CASSPPRGANTGELFF.

The chain couples TRBV5-1 to TRBJ1-1; D possibly corresponds to TRBD1 (6 bases). Looked up from germline, CDR1 is SGHRS and CDR2 is YFSETQ. The V end lost 1 base, the J end lost 4 bases, and 14 bases lay between the germline ends. The CDR3 loop spans 15 amino acids. In DNA, the CDR3 is TGCGCCAGCAGCTTGCAGGGGAGTCCGGGCACTGAAGCTTTCTTT. It specifies CASSLQGSPGTEAFF.